This T cell receptor (beta chain) was recorded in a study of T cell responses to AZD1222 COVID-19 vaccine. Study observations and caveats: Spike regions recognized by vaccine-associated CD4 TCRs spanned the protein, led by 160-218 and 743-854. Donor demographics were predominantly white British with a female majority; clonal diversity may be underestimated. Seropositivity was recorded at baseline in only a handful of AZD1222 recipients.

Assay used: immunoSEQ multiplex PCR; TCRdb lists only in-frame clones, some missing. The sample has about 88,000 clones; less than 90% are singletons. To note about this clone: Its antigen is not identified.

The CDR3 length is 12 residues. This sequence was found in an adult in good health. The source was peripheral blood, collected on day 0 of AZD1222 vaccination. This chain joins TRBV1 and TRBJ2-3; TRBD2 is taken as the D call from the table, unchecked against the DNA. TRBV1 is classified as a pseudogene. DNA for the CDR3: TGCACCAGCAGCCAAGTTGCGGATACGCAGTATTTT. Residues: CTSSQVADTQYF.